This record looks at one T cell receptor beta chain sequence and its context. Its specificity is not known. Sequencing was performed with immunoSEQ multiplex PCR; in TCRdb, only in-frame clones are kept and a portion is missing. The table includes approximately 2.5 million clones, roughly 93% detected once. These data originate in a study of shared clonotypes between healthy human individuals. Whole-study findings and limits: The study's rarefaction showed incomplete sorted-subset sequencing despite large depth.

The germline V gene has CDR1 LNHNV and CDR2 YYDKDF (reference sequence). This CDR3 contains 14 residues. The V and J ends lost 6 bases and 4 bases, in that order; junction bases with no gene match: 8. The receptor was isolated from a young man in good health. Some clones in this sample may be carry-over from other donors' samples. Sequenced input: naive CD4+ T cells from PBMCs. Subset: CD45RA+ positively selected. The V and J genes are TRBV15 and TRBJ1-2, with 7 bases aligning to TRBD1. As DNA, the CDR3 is TGTGCCACCAGAGAAACTGACAGGGTCTATGGCTACACCTTC. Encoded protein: CATRETDRVYGYTF.